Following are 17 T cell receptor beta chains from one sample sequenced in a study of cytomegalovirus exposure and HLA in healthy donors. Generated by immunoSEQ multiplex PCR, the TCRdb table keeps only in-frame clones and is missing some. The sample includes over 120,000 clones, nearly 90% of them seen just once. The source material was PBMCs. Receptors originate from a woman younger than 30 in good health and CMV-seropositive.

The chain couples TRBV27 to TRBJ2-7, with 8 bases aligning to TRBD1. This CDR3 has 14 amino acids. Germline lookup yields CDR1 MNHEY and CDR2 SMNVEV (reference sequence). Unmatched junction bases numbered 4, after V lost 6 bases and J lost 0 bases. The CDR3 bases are TGTGCCAGCAGGGCCGGGACAGGCTCCTACGAGCAGTACTTC. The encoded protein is CASRAGTGSYEQYF.

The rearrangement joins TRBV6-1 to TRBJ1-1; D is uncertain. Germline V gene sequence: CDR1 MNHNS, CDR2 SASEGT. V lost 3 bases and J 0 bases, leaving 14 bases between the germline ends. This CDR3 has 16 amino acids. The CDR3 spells CASSESSGYMNTEAFF. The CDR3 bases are TGTGCCAGCAGTGAGAGCAGCGGATACATGAACACTGAAGCTTTCTTT.

CDR3 protein: CASSIGGGQLGSYNEQFF. The CDR3 nucleotides are TGTGCCAGTAGTATAGGGGGCGGACAGTTAGGCTCCTACAATGAGCAGTTCTTC. The V and J genes are TRBV19 and TRBJ2-1; the D gene is possibly TRBD1 (6 bases). The ends were cut back, 1 base at V and 0 bases at J, with 16 bases in the middle. The CDR3 length is 18 residues. The germline V gene encodes CDR1 LNHDA and CDR2 SQIVND (reference sequence).

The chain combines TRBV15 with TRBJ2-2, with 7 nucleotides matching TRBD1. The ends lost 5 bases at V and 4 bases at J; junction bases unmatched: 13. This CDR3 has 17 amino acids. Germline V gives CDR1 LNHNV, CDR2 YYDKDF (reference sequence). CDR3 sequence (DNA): TGTGCCACCAGCCCTAAATCGAGGGGGCGCGGCACCGGGGAGCTGTTTTTT. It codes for CATSPKSRGRGTGELFF.

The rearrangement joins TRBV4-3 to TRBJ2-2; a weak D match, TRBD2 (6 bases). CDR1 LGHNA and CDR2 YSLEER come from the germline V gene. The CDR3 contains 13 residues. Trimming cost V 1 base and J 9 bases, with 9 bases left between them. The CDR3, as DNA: TGCGCCAGCAGCCAAGGACTAGGCCGGGAGCTGTTTTTT. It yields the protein CASSQGLGRELFF.

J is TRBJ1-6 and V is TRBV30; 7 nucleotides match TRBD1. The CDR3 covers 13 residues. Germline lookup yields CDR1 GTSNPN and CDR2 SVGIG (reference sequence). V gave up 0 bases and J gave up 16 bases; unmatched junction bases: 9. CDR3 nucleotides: TGTGCCTGGAGTGTAGACAGGGCTGGGCCGCTCCACTTT. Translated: CAWSVDRAGPLHF. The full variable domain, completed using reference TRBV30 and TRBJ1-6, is SQTIHQWPATLVQPVGSPLSLECTVEGTSNPNLYWYRQAAGRGLQLLFYSVGIGQISSEVPQNLSASRPQDRQFILSSKKLLLSDSGFYLCAWSVDRAGPLHFGNGTRLTVT.

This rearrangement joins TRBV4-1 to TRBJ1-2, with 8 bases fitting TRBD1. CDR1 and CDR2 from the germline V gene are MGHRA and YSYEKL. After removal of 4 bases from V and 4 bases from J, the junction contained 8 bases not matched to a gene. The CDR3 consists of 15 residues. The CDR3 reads CASSPTGTGPYGYTF. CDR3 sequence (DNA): TGCGCCAGCAGCCCTACCGGGACAGGCCCCTATGGCTACACCTTC.

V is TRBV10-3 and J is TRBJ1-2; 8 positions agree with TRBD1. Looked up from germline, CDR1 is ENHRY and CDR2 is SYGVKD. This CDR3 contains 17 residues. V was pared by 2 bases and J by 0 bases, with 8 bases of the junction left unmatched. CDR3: CAISENSGQGTNYGYTF. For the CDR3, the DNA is TGTGCCATCAGTGAGAACTCAGGACAGGGTACTAACTATGGCTACACCTTC.

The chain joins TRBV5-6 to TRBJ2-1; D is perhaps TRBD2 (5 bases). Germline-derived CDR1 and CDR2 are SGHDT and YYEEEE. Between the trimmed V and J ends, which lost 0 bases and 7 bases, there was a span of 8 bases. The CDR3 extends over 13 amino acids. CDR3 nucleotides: TGTGCCAGCAGCTTGGTTTCGGGGAATGAGCAGTTCTTC. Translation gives CASSLVSGNEQFF.

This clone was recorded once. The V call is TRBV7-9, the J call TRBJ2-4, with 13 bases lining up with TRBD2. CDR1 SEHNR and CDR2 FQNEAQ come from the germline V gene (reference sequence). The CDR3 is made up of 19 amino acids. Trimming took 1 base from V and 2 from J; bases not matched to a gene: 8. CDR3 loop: CASSLVSLAGGLTKNIQYF. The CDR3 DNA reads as TGTGCCAGCAGCTTAGTTTCACTAGCGGGGGGGTTAACCAAAAACATTCAGTACTTC.

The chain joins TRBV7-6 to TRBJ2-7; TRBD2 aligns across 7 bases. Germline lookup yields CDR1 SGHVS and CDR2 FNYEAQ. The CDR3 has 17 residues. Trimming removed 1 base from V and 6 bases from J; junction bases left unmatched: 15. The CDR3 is CASSLERSGARASEQYF. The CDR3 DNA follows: TGTGCCAGCAGCTTAGAAAGGAGCGGGGCTCGGGCGTCCGAGCAGTACTTC.

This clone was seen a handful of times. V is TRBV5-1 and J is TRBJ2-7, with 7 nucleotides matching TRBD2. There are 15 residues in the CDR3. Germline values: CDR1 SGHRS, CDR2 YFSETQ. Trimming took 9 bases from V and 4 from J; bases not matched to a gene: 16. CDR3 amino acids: CATTPGGLGAYEQYF. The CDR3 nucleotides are TGCGCCACCACTCCGGGAGGACTAGGAGCTTACGAGCAGTACTTC.

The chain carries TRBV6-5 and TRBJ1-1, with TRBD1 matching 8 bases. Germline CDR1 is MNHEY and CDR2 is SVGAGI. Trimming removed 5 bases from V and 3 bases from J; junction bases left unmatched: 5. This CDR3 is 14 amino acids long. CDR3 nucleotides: TGTGCCAGCAGTGCGCCGGGACAGGACACTGAAGCTTTCTTT. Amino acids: CASSAPGQDTEAFF.

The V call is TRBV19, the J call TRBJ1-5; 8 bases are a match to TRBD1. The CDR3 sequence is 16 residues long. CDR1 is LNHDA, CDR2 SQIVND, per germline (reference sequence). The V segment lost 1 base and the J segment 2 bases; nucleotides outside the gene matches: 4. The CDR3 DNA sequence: TGTGCCAGTAGTATAGTCGGACAGGGCGGCAATCAGCCCCAGCATTTT. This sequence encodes CASSIVGQGGNQPQHF.

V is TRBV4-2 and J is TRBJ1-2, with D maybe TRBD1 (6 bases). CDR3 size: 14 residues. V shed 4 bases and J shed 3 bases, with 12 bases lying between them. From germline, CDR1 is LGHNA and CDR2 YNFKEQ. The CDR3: CASSPQGSDYGYTF. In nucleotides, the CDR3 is TGTGCCAGCAGCCCTCAGGGGAGTGACTATGGCTACACCTTC.

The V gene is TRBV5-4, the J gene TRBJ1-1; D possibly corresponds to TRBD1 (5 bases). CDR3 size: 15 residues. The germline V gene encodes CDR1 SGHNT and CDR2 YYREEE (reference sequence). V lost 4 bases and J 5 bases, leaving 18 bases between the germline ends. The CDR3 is CASSGPRGGPTEAFF. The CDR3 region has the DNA TGTGCCAGCAGCGGACCCCGGGGGGGACCGACTGAAGCTTTCTTT.

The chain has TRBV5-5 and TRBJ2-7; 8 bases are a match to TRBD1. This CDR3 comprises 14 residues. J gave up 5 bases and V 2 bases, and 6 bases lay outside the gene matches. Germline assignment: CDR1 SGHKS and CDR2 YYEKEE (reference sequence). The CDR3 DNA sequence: TGTGCCAGCAGCTTCAGACAGGGGTTAGACGAGCAGTACTTC. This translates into CASSFRQGLDEQYF. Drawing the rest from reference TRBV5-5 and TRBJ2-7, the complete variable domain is DAGVTQSPTHLIKTRGQQVTLRCSPISGHKSVSWYQQVLGQGPQFIFQYYEKEERGRGNFPDRFSARQFPNYSSELNVNALLLGDSALYLCASSFRQGLDEQYFGPGTRLTVT.